This TCR beta chain was retrieved from a study of technical replicates of blood from a few donors. The ends were cut back, 0 bases at V and 5 bases at J, with 2 bases in the middle. CDR1 is SGDLS, CDR2 YYNGEE, per germline. The CDR3 runs 12 residues. Repertoires were generated with immunoSEQ multiplex PCR, while TCRdb's copy carries only in-frame clones and drops some. The sample records approximately 97,000 clones, 96% being singletons. Sequenced sample: T cells isolated from PBMCs. This sequence joins TRBV9 and TRBJ2-2; no definite D call. The TCR comes from a human donor in good health. The CDR3 loop is CASSVATGELFF. CDR3 coding DNA: TGTGCCAGCAGCGTAGCTACCGGGGAGCTGTTTTTT.